The TCR beta chain described here comes from a study of TIL therapy for anti-PD-1-resistant metastatic lung cancer. Stated time point: pre-treatment sample, taken before nivolumab and TIL therapy. Sequencing used immunoSEQ v3. Libraries were prepared by immunoSEQ multiplex PCR; TCRdb keeps only in-frame clonotypes and omits some of them. The sample carries fewer than 60,000 clones, about 86% recorded once. The source of this sequence is a person between 30 and 80 years old with non-small cell lung cancer. The sample here was blood, taken at baseline.

The CDR3 loop is CATSDSVTYEQYF. Here the CDR3 DNA reads TGTGCCACCAGTGATTCTGTTACCTACGAGCAGTACTTC. The chain has TRBV24-1 and TRBJ2-7; D ambiguous. The CDR3 sequence is 13 residues long. Germline-derived CDR1 and CDR2 are KGHDR and SFDVKD. V lost 2 bases to trimming and J lost 2 bases, with 6 bases between them.